Below, one T cell receptor beta chain is given with its context. The data are from a study of shared clonotypes between healthy human individuals. Unsorted samples relied on around 100 million PBMCs, which served as the source of genomic DNA. J lost 4 bases, V lost 5 bases, and 8 bases had no gene match. This CDR3 spans 16 amino acids. Looked up from germline, CDR1 is SGHTA and CDR2 is FQGNSA. Deep was the level at which the assay was run. Unsorted PBMC DNA went through sequencing on ten immunoSEQ deep assay plates. Clones were read by immunoSEQ multiplex PCR, and TCRdb kept only the in-frame ones, dropping some. Among fewer than 700,000 clones listed, around 80% were seen once.

Sequencing input: PBMCs. This clonotype originated in a woman in her 40s in good health. Some clones in this sample may be carry-over from other donors' samples. V is TRBV7-2 and J is TRBJ2-3, with TRBD2 identical over 11 bases. The CDR3, as DNA: TGTGCCAGCAGCGTTAGACTAGCGGGATTTGCAGATACGCAGTATTTT. This codes for CASSVRLAGFADTQYF.